This T cell receptor (beta chain) was documented in a study of cytomegalovirus exposure and HLA in healthy donors. The CDR3 is 13 amino acids. Germline V gives CDR1 MNHEY, CDR2 SMNVEV (reference sequence). Trimming took 4 bases from V and 0 from J, leaving 7 bases between them. Here immunoSEQ multiplex PCR was the method, and the copy in TCRdb shows in-frame clones only, minus some. This table has about 83,000 clones, about 96% appearing once. Whole-study results and caveats: In vitro confirmation showed a few CMV-associated chains to be CMV antigen specific.

Concerning this clone: Antigen unknown.

Specimen: PBMCs. The clonotype comes from a woman aged 18-29 years in good health and CMV-seronegative. V is TRBV27 and J is TRBJ2-7; D possibly corresponds to TRBD2 (5 bases). The CDR3 nucleotides are TGTGCCAGCAGTTCGGGGAACTCCTACGAGCAGTACTTC. Protein: CASSSGNSYEQYF.